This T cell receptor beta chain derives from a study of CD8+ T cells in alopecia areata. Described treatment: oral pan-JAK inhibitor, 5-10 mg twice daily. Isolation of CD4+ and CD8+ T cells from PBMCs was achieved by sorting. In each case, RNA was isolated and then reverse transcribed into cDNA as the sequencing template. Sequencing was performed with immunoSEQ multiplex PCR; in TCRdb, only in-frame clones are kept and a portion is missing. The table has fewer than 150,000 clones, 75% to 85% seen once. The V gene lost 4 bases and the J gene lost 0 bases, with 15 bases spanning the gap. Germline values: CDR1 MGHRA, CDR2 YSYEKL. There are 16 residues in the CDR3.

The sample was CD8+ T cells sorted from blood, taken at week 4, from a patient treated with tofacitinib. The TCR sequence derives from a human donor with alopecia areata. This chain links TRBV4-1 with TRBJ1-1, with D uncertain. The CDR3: CASSPTAHELNTEAFF. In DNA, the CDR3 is TGCGCCAGCAGCCCCACGGCTCATGAATTGAACACTGAAGCTTTCTTT.